The source of this T cell receptor (beta chain) is a study of blood T cell repertoires in COVID-19. Study in general: T cells, B-cell-depleted T cells, or PBMCs supplied cDNA or gDNA.

CDR3 length: 13 residues. Trimming removed 1 base from V and 11 bases from J, with 13 bases in between. TCRdb keeps only in-frame clones here, not all; method: immunoSEQ multiplex PCR. The table records about 370,000 clones, approximately 90% of them present only once. Participants' reported clinical history set cohort assignment. The sequenced sample consisted of PBMCs or T cells enriched from blood (not recorded which). The chain carries TRBV5-3 and TRBJ1-3; D not resolved. TRBV5-3 is an open reading frame whose function is uncertain. This clonotype was sampled from a woman aged 40 to 50 who had been exposed to COVID-19. CDR3 nucleotide sequence: TGTGCCAGAAGCTTGTATGACCCTGAGGCCATATATTTT. It is translated as CARSLYDPEAIYF.